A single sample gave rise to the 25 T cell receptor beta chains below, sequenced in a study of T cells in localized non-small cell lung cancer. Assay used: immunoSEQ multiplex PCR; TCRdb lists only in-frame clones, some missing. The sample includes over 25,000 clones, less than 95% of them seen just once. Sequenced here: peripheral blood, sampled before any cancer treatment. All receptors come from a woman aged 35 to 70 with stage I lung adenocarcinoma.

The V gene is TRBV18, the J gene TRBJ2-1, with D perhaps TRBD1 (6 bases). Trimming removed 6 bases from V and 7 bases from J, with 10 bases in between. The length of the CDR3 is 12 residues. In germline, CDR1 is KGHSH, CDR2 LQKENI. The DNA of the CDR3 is TGTGCCAGCTCGCCTCAGGGGAATGAGCAGTTCTTC. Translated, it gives CASSPQGNEQFF.

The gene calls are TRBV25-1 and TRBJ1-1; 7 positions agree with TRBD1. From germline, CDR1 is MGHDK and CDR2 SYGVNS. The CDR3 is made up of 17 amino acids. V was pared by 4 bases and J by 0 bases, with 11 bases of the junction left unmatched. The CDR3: CASSGSRDSYMNTEAFF. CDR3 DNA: TGTGCCAGCAGTGGCTCTCGGGACAGTTACATGAACACTGAAGCTTTCTTT. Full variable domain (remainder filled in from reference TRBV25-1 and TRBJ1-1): EADIYQTPRYLVIGTGKKITLECSQTMGHDKMYWYQQDPGMELHLIHYSYGVNSTEKGDLSSESTVSRIRTEHFPLTLESARPSHTSQYLCASSGSRDSYMNTEAFFGQGTRLTVV.

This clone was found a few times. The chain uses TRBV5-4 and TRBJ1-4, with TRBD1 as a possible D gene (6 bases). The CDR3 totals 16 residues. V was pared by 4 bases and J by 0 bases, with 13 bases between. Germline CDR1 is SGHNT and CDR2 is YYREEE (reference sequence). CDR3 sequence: CASSLTGDATNEKLFF. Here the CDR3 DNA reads TGTGCCAGCAGCCTGACAGGAGATGCAACTAATGAAAAACTGTTTTTT.

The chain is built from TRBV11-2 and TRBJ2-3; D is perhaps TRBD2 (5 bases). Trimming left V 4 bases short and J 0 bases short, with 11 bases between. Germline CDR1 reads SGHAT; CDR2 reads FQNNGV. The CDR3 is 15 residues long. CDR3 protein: CASSWSGSSTDTQYF. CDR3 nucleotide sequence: TGTGCCAGCAGCTGGAGCGGCAGTAGCACAGATACGCAGTATTTT.

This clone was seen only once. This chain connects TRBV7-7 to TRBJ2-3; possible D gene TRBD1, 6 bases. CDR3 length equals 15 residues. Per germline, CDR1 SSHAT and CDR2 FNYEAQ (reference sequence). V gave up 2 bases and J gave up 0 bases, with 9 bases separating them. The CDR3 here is CASSLQGHSTDTQYF. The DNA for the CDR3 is TGTGCCAGCAGCTTACAGGGACACAGCACAGATACGCAGTATTTT. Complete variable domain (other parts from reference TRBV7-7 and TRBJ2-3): GAGVSQSPRYKVTKRGQDVTLRCDPISSHATLYWYQQALGQGPEFLTYFNYEAQPDKSGLPSDRFSAERPEGSISTLTIQRTEQRDSAMYRCASSLQGHSTDTQYFGPGTRLTVL.

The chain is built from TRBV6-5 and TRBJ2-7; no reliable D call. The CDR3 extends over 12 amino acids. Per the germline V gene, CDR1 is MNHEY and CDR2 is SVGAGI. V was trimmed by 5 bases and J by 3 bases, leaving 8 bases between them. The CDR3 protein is CASSELHYEQYF. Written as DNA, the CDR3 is TGTGCCAGCAGTGAGCTGCACTACGAGCAGTACTTC.

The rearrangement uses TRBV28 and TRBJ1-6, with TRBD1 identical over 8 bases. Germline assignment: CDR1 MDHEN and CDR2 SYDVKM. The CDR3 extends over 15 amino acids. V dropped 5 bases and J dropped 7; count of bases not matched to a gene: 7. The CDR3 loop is CASSDRGIVNSPLHF. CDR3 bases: TGTGCCAGCAGTGACAGGGGAATAGTCAATTCACCCCTCCACTTT.

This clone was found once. CDR3 sequence reads: CASSLGTSGNYNEQFF. Written as DNA, the CDR3 is TGTGCCAGCAGTCTTGGGACTAGCGGGAACTACAATGAGCAGTTCTTC. The chain has TRBV6-6 and TRBJ2-1; 13 bases agree with TRBD2. Germline V gene data show CDR1 as MNHNY and CDR2 as SVGAGI (reference sequence). CDR3 length: 16 residues. J was trimmed by 3 bases and V by 5 bases; bases with no gene match: 4.

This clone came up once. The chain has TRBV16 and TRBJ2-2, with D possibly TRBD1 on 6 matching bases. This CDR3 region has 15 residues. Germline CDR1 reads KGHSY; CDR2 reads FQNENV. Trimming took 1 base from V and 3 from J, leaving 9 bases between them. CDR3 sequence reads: CASSQYAGDTGELFF. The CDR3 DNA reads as TGTGCCAGCAGCCAATACGCAGGGGACACCGGGGAGCTGTTTTTT.

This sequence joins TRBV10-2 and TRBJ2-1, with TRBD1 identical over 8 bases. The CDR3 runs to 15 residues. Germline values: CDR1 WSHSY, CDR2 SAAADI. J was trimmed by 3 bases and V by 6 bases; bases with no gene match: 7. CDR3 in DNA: TGCGCCAGCAGACCCACAGGGGGAAGCTACAATGAGCAGTTCTTC. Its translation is CASRPTGGSYNEQFF.

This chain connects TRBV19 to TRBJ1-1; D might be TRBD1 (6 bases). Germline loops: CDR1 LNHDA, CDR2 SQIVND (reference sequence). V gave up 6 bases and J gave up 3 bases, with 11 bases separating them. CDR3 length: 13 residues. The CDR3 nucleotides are TGTGCCAGTAGGTTACAGGGCTACACTGAAGCTTTCTTT. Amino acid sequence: CASRLQGYTEAFF.

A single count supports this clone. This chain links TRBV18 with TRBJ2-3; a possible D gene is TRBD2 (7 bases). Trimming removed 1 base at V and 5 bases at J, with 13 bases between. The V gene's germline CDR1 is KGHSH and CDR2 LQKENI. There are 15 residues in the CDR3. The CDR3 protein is CASSPRGGLVDTQYF. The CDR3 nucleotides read TGTGCCAGCTCACCACGGGGGGGCTTAGTAGATACGCAGTATTTT.

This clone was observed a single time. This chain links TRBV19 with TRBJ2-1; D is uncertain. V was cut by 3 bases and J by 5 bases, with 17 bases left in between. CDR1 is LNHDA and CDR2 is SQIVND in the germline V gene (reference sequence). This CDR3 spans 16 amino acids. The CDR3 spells CASSIFSSLGHNEQFF. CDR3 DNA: TGTGCCAGTAGTATCTTCTCATCACTTGGTCACAATGAGCAGTTCTTC.

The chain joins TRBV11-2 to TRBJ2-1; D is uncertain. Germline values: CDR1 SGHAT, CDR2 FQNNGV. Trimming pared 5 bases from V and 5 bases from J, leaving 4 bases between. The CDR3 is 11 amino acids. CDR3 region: CASSENNEQFF. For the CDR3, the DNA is TGTGCCAGCAGCGAGAACAATGAGCAGTTCTTC.

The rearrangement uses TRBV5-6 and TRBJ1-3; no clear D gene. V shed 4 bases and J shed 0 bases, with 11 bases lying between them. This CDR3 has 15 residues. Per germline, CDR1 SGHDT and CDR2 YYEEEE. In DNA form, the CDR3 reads TGTGCCAGCAGCCCCCGGCGGCACTCTGGAAACACCATATATTTT. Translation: CASSPRRHSGNTIYF.

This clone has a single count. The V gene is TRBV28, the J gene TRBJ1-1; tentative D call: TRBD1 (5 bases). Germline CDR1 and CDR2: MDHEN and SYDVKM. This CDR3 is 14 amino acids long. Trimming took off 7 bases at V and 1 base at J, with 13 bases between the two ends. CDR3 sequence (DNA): TGTGCCAGCACCCCTTTCACAGGGAACACTGAAGCTTTCTTT. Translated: CASTPFTGNTEAFF. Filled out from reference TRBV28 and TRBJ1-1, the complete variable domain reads DVKVTQSSRYLVKRTGEKVFLECVQDMDHENMFWYRQDPGLGLRLIYFSYDVKMKEKGDIPEGYSVSREKKERFSLILESASTNQTSMYLCASTPFTGNTEAFFGQGTRLTVV.

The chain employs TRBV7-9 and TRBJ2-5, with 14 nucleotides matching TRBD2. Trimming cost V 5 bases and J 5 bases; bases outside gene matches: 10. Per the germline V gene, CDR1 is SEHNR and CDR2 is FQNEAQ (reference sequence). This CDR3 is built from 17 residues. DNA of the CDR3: TGTGCCAGCAGCCTACCCGGACTAGCGGGGGGCGGGGAGACCCAGTACTTC. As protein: CASSLPGLAGGGETQYF.

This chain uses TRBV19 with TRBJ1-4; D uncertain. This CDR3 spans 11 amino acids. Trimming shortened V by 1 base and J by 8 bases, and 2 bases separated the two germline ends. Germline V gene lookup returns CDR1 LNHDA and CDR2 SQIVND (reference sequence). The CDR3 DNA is TGTGCCAGTAGTATAGGAGAAAAACTGTTTTTT. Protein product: CASSIGEKLFF. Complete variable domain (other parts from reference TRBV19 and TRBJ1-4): DGGITQSPKYLFRKEGQNVTLSCEQNLNHDAMYWYRQDPGQGLRLIYYSQIVNDFQKGDIAEGYSVSREKKESFPLTVTSAQKNPTAFYLCASSIGEKLFFGSGTQLSVL.

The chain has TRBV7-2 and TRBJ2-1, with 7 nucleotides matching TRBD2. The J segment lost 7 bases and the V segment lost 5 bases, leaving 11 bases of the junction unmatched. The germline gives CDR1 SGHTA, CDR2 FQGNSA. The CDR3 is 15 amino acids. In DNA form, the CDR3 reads TGTGCCAGCAGCCCCCTGGTTTCTAGCGGAAATGAGCAGTTCTTC. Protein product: CASSPLVSSGNEQFF.

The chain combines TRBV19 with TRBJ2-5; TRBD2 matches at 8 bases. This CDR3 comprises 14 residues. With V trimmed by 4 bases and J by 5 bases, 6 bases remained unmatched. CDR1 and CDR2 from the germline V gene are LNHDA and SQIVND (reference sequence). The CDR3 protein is CASSNSGATETQYF. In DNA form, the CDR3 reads TGTGCCAGTAGTAATAGCGGGGCGACGGAGACCCAGTACTTC.

The CDR3 DNA reads TGCGCCAGCAGCCAAGAGTTTGCGGGGGAAGGCACTGAAGCTTTCTTT. This gives the protein CASSQEFAGEGTEAFF. The genes are TRBV4-3 and TRBJ1-1; TRBD1 might be the D (5 bases). Trimming took 0 bases from V and 4 from J, leaving 15 bases between them. This CDR3 spans 16 amino acids. CDR1 is LGHNA and CDR2 is YSLEER in the germline V gene.

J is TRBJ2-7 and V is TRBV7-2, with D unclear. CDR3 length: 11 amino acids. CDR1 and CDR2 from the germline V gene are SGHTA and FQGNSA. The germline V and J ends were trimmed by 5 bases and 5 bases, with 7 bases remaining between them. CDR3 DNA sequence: TGTGCCAGCAGCGTTCGGCACGAGCAGTACTTC. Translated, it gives CASSVRHEQYF.

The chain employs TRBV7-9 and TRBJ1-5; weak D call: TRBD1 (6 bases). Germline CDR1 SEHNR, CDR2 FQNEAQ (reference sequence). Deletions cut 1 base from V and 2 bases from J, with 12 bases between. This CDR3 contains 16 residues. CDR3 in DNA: TGTGCCAGCAGCTTAGGGGGGGCCAGGGGCAATCAGCCCCAGCATTTT. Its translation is CASSLGGARGNQPQHF.

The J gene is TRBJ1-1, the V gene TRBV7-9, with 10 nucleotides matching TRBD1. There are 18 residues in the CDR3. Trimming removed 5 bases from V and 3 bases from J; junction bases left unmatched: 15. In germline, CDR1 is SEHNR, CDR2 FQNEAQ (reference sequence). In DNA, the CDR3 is TGTGCCAGCAGCCGTACCGGGACAGGGGCTCCCGGGGACACTGAAGCTTTCTTT. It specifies CASSRTGTGAPGDTEAFF.

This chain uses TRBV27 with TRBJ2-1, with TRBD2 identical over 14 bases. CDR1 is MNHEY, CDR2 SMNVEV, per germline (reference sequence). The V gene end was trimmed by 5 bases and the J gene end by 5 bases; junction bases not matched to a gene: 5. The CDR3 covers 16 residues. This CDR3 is CASSLLTSGGDNEQFF. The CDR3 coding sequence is TGTGCCAGCAGTCTATTGACTAGCGGGGGGGACAATGAGCAGTTCTTC.